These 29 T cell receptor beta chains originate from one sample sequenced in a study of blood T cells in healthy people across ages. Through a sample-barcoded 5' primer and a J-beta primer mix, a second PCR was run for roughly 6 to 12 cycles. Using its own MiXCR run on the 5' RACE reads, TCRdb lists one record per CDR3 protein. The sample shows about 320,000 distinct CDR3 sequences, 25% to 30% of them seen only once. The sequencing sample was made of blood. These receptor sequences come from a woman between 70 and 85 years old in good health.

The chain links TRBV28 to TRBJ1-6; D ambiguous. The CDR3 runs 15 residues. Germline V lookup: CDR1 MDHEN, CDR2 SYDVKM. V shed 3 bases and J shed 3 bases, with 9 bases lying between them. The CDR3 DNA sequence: TGTGCCAGCAGTTTTGGGTCGGGCTATAATTCACCCCTCCACTTT. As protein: CASSFGSGYNSPLHF.

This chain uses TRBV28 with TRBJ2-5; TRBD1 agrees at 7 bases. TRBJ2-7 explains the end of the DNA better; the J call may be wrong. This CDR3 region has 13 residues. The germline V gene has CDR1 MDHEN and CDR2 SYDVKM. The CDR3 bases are TGTGCCAGCAGAGGGACAGTTACCTACGAGCAGTACTTC. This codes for CASRGTVTYEQYF.

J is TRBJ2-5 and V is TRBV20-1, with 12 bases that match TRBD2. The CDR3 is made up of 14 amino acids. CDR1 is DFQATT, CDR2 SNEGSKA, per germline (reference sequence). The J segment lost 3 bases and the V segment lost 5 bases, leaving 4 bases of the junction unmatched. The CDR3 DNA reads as TGCAGTGCTGATAGACTAGCGGGAGAAGAGACCCAGTACTTC. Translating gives CSADRLAGEETQYF.

CDR3 DNA sequence: TGCGGCGCTGTGACAGGGAGAGAGACCCAGTACTTC. Its protein is CGAVTGRETQYF. The gene calls are TRBV29-1 and TRBJ2-5; 7 bases align to TRBD1. The CDR3 length is 12 residues. CDR1 SQVTM and CDR2 ANQGSEA come from the germline V gene. Combining the CDR3 with reference TRBV29-1 and TRBJ2-5 gives the whole variable domain SAVISQKPSRDICQRGTSLTIQCQVDSQVTMMFWYRQQPGQSLTLIATANQGSEATYESGFVIDKFPISRPNLTFSTLTVSNMSPEDSSIYLCGAVTGRETQYFGPGTRLLVL.

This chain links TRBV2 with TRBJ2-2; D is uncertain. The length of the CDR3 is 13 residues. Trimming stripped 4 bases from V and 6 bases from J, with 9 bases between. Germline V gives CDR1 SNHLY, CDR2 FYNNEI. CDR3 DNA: TGTGCCAGCAGTGCGTCACAGCCCGGGGAGCTGTTTTTT. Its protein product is CASSASQPGELFF.

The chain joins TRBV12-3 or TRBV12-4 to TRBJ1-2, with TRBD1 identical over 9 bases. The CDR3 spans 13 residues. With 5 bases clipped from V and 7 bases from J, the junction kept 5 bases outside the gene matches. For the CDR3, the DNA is TGTGCCAGCAGTCTACAGGGGGCGAGTGGCTACACCTTC. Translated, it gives CASSLQGASGYTF.

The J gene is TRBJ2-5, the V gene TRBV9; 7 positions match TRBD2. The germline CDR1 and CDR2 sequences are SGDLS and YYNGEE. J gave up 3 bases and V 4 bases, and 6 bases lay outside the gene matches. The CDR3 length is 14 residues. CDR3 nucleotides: TGTGCCAGCAGCCGTACCGGGGGGAAAGAGACCCAGTACTTC. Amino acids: CASSRTGGKETQYF.

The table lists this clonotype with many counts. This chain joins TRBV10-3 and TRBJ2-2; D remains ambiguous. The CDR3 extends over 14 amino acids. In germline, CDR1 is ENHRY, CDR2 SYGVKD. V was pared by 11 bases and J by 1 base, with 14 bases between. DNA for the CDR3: TGTGCCTCAAGGCCGACCCAGAACACCGGGGAGCTGTTTTTT. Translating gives CASRPTQNTGELFF.

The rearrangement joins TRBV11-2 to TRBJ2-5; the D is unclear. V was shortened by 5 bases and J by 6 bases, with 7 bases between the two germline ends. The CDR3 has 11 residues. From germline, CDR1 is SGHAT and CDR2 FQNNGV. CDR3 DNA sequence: TGTGCCAGCAGCCCCGATAAGACCCAGTACTTC. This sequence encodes CASSPDKTQYF.

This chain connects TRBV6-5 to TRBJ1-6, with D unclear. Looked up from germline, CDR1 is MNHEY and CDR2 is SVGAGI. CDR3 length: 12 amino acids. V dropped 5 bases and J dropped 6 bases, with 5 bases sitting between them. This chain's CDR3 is CASSASNSPLHF. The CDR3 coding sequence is TGTGCCAGCAGTGCGTCTAATTCACCCCTCCACTTT.

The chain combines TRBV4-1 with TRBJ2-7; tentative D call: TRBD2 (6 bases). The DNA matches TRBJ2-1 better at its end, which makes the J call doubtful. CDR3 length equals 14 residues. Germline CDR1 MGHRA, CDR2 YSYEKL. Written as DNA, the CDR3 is TGCGCCAGCAGCCAAGTTACTAGCCCCAATGAGCAGTTCTTC. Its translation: CASSQVTSPNEQFF.

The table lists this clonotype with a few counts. CDR3 nucleotides: TGTGCCACTCATCCCCACGGGAGGATGATAGAAAAACTGTTTTTT. Amino acid sequence: CATHPHGRMIEKLFF. The V gene is TRBV6-5, the J gene TRBJ1-4, with D unresolved. CDR1 is MNHEY, CDR2 SVGAGI, per germline. The length of the CDR3 is 15 residues. Trimming pared 10 bases from V and 8 bases from J, leaving 23 bases between.

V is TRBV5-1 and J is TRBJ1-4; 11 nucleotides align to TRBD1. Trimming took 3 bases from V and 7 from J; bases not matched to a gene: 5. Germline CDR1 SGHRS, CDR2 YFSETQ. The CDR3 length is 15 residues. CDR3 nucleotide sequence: TGCGCCAGCAGCTCGGACAGGGGGCAGATTGAAAAACTGTTTTTT. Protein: CASSSDRGQIEKLFF.

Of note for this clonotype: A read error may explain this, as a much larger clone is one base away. CDR3 loop: CASTLQGSGNTIYF. The CDR3 coding sequence is TGTGCCAGCACCTTACAGGGCTCTGGAAACACCATATATTTT. V usage is TRBV12-3 or TRBV12-4 and J usage is TRBJ1-3, with a tentative D call TRBD1 (6 bases). This CDR3 is built from 14 residues. V lost 7 bases and J 0 bases, leaving 10 bases between the germline ends.

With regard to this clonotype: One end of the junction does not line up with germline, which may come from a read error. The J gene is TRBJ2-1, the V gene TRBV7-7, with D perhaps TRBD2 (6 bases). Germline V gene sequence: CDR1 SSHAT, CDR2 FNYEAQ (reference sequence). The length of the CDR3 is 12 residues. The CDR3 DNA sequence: TGTGCTAGCAGCAATAGCGGAGATGAGCAGTTCTTC. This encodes CASSNSGDEQFF.

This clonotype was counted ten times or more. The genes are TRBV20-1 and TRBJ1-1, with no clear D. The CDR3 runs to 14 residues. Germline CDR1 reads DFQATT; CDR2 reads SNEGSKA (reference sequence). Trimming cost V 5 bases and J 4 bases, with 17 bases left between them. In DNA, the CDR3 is TGCAGTGCTTTACCGGGCCTCCCGGGCACTGAAGCTTTCTTT. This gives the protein CSALPGLPGTEAFF.

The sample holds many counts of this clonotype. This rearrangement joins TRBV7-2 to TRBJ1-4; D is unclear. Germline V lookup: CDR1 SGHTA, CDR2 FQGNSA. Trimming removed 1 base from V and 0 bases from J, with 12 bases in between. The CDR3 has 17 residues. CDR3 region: CASSLGHSSATNEKLFF. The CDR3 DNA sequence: TGTGCCAGCAGCTTAGGACACTCTTCTGCAACTAATGAAAAACTGTTTTTT.

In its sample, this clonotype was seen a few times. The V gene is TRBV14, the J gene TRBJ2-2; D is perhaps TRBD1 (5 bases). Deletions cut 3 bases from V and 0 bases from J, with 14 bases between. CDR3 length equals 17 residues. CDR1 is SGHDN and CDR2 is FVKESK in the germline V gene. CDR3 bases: TGTGCCAGCAGCCACTTCCGGCAAGGGGCGAACACCGGGGAGCTGTTTTTT. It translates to CASSHFRQGANTGELFF. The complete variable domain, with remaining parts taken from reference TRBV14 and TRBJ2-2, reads EAGVTQFPSHSVIEKGQTVTLRCDPISGHDNLYWYRRVMGKEIKFLLHFVKESKQDESGMPNNRFLAERTGGTYSTLKVQPAELEDSGVYFCASSHFRQGANTGELFFGEGSRLTVL.

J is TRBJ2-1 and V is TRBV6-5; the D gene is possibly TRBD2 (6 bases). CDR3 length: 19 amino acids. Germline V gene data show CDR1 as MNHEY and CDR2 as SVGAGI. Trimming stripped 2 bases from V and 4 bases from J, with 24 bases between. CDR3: CASSYAGSSSGQRYNEQFF. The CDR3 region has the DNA TGTGCCAGCAGTTACGCGGGTTCGAGTAGCGGCCAACGATACAATGAGCAGTTCTTC.

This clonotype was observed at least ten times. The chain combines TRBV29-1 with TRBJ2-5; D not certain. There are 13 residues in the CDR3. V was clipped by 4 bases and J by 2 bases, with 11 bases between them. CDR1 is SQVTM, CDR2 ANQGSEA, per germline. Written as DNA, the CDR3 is TGCAGCGTTGCAGTTCATCAACAAGAGACCCAGTACTTC. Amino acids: CSVAVHQQETQYF.

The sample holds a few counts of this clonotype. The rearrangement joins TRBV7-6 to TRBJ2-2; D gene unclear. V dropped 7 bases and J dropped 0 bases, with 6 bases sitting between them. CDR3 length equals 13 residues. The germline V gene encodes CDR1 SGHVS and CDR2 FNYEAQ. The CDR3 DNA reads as TGTGCCAGCACCACTTCGAACACCGGGGAGCTGTTTTTT. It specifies CASTTSNTGELFF.

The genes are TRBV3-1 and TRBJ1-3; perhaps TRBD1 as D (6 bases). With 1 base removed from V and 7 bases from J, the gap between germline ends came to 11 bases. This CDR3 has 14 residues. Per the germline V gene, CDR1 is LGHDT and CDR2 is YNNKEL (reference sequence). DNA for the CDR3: TGTGCCAGCAGCCAAGGACAGGCAAGCAACACCATATATTTT. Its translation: CASSQGQASNTIYF.

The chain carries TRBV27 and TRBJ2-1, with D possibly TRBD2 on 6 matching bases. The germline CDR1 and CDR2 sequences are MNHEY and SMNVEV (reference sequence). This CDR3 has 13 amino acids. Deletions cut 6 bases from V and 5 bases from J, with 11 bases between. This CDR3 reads CASRGSGNNEQFF. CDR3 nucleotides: TGTGCCAGCAGGGGTAGCGGAAACAATGAGCAGTTCTTC.

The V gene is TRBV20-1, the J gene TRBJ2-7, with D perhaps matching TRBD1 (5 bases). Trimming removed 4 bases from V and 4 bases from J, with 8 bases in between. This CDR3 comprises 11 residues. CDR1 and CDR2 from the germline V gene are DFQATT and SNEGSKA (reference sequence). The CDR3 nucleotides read TGCAGTGCTACAGGGTCGTACGAGCAGTACTTC. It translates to CSATGSYEQYF.

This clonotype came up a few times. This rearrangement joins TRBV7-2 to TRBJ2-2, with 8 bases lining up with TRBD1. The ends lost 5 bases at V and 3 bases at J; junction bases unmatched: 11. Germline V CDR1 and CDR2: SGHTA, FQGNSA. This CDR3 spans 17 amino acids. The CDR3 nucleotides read TGTGCCAGCAGCCTTTGGCCCGGACAGGGATACACCGGGGAGCTGTTTTTT. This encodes CASSLWPGQGYTGELFF.

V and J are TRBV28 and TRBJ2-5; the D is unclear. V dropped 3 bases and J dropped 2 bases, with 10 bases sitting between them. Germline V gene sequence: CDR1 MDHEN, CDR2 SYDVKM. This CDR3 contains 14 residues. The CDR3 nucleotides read TGTGCCAGCAGTTTCACCAGGCTACAAGAGACCCAGTACTTC. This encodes CASSFTRLQETQYF.

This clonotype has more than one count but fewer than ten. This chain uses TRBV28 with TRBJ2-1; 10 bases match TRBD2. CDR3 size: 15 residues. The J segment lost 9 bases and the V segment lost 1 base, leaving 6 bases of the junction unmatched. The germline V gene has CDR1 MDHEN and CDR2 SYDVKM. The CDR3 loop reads CASSLSASGSTEQFF. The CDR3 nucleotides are TGTGCCAGCAGTTTATCGGCTAGCGGGAGCACTGAGCAGTTCTTC.

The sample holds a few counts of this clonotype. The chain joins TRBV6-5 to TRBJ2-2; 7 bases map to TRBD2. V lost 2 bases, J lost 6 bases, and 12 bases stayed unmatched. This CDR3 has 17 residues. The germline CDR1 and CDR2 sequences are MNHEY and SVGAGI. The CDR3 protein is CASSYRGDSFSPGELFF. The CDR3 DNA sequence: TGTGCCAGCAGTTACCGGGGGGACTCCTTTAGTCCCGGGGAGCTGTTTTTT.

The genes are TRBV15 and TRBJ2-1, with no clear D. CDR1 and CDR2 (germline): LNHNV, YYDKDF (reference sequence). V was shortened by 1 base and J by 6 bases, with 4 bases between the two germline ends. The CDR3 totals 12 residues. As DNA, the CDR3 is TGTGCCACCAGCAGAGTTTCCAATGAGCAGTTCTTC. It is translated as CATSRVSNEQFF.